The clone carrying this T cell receptor (beta chain) has more than one count but fewer than ten. This entry comes from a study of blood T cell repertoires in COVID-19. For the study at large: From the United States, Italy and Spain came samples of acute and convalescent COVID-19. PBMCs, B-cell-depleted T cells, or T cells provided the cDNA or gDNA that made up the material.

As originally analysed: Scientists estimated how many nucleated cells there were by amplifying reference gene primers. The repertoire was sequenced with immunoSEQ multiplex PCR; TCRdb's copy has only in-frame clones and lacks some. The V and J calls and the clone size are those of that table, but D and trimming were determined from the DNA. The sample contains more than 65,000 clones, over 65% of which appear only once. V lost 2 bases and J 5 bases, leaving 13 bases between the germline ends. CDR3 length equals 14 residues. Germline-derived CDR1 and CDR2 are SGHVS and FQNEAQ. Material for sequencing was peripheral blood. This chain links TRBV7-8 with TRBJ2-7; unclear D gene. This sequence originates from an older woman with acute or convalescent COVID-19. The CDR3 region has the DNA TGTGCCAGCAGCTTAATAGACACCCAGGACGAGCAGTACTTC. Translation gives CASSLIDTQDEQYF.